The clone carrying this T cell receptor (beta chain) was counted a single time. The data derive from a study of blood T cell repertoires in COVID-19. Per the original data handling: Reference gene primer amplification in the assay estimated nucleated cell counts. The data were produced by immunoSEQ multiplex PCR, yet TCRdb's version contains in-frame clones alone and is incomplete. V, J and clone size were drawn from that table, and D and trimming were deduced from the DNA. This sample has about 200,000 clones, with roughly nine tenths found just once. V lost 0 bases to trimming and J lost 5 bases; unmatched junction nucleotides: 6. CDR1 is SGHTA, CDR2 FQGNSA, per germline. The CDR3 is 15 amino acids.

The chain is built from TRBV7-2 and TRBJ2-7; 8 bases are a match to TRBD2. What was sequenced was peripheral blood. The source of this sequence is a man aged 55 to 70 who had recovered from COVID-19. The CDR3 DNA is TGTGCCAGCAGCTTAGCGCTGGCGGGAGGAAACGAGCAGTACTTC. It codes for CASSLALAGGNEQYF.